The clone carrying this TCR beta chain has at least ten counts. Antigen specificity is unknown. These data belong to a study of T cells in Graves' hyperthyroidism and ophthalmopathy. Researchers took RNA transcripts and amplified the TCR beta CDR3 regions from them. A first-round RT-PCR of the TCR CDR3 used the HTBI primer set. TCRdb independently ran MiXCR on the multiplex PCR reads; one entry per CDR3 protein. The sample carries around 440,000 distinct CDR3 sequences, 15% to 18% recorded once. Graves' hyperthyroidism qualified as stable when ophthalmopathy did not progress within 18 months. Diagnosis of hyperthyroidism was new in patients aged 18 to 65, and its duration was under 2 months. Any patient presenting with uncontrolled infection, other autoimmune disease, pregnancy or lactation was left out. Findings of the study overall: Ophthalmopathy stood apart from stable hyperthyroidism in a 13 V-J model.

V shed 3 bases, J shed 3 bases, and the junction held 7 bases outside the gene matches. The CDR3 totals 16 residues. The chain employs TRBV12-3 or TRBV12-4 and TRBJ2-1; 8 bases fit TRBD1. Material for sequencing was blood. The sequence derives from a woman younger than 30 with Graves' hyperthyroidism. DNA for the CDR3: TGTGCCAGCAGTTTTCCCGGGACAGGAAACTACAATGAGCAGTTCTTC. Translation gives CASSFPGTGNYNEQFF.